The present T cell receptor (beta chain) was sequenced within a study of post-analysis software for immune sequencing data. The overall study: Patients with relapsing-remitting, secondary progressive and progressive-relapsing multiple sclerosis courses were all represented. Study findings and constraints: Five or six TRBV segments were more frequent in patients than controls; TRBV5-6, TRBV5-1 and TRBV20-1 belonged to this group. Versus controls, multiple sclerosis patients showed significantly lower diversity (normalized Chao1).

Turning to this clonotype: Its antigen is currently unknown.

cDNA libraries for TCR beta contained unique molecular identifiers. TCRdb passed the PCR reads through MiXCR, listing each CDR3 protein once. In the table there are about 460,000 distinct CDR3 sequences, roughly 45% of which are singletons. The CDR3 extends over 13 amino acids. With V trimmed by 3 bases and J by 3 bases, 2 bases remained unmatched. The germline V gene encodes CDR1 SQVTM and CDR2 ANQGSEA. The chain employs TRBV29-1 and TRBJ2-1, with 7 nucleotides matching TRBD1. The sequenced sample consisted of blood. The TCR comes from a girl aged 5-17 years with multiple sclerosis. CDR3 in amino acids: CSVDAGGYNEQFF. In DNA, the CDR3 is TGCAGCGTTGATGCAGGGGGCTACAATGAGCAGTTCTTC.